Shown below are 31 T cell receptor beta chains from a single sample sequenced in a study of T cells in Graves' hyperthyroidism and ophthalmopathy (dated by TCRdb to the late 2010s). The method was multiplex PCR. TCRdb records Illumina HiSeq 2000 as the sequencer. Amplification of TCR beta CDR3 regions was carried out from RNA transcripts. A first-round RT-PCR of the TCR CDR3 used the HTBI primer set with the Qiagen OneStep RT-PCR kit. TCRdb cleaned the public reads at Q25 with fastp, built clones with MiXCR and kept in-frame beta chains. Rows are combined by CDR3 protein, so each entry shows the most common genes and DNA. This sample lists nearly 600,000 distinct CDR3 sequences; 14% were detected once. Roughly 7% of the sample rests with the top ten. The source material was blood. The receptors here all came from a young woman with Graves' ophthalmopathy.

The chain joins TRBV6-1 to TRBJ2-7; 7 bases are a match to TRBD1. The J segment lost 6 bases and the V segment lost 6 bases, leaving 11 bases of the junction unmatched. The CDR3 spans 14 residues. Germline V gene data show CDR1 as MNHNS and CDR2 as SASEGT. CDR3 region: CASSPTGTAPEQYF. The CDR3, as DNA: TGTGCCAGCAGCCCCACAGGGACAGCGCCCGAGCAGTACTTC.

The chain carries TRBV6-2 or TRBV6-3 and TRBJ2-4, with D possibly matching TRBD2 (6 bases). Trimming cost V 0 bases and J 15 bases, with 15 bases left between them. Germline lookup yields CDR1 MNHEY and CDR2 SVGEGT. The CDR3 is made up of 13 amino acids. In DNA form, the CDR3 reads TGTGCCAGCAGTTACTCTCCTCAGGTAGCGGTGTACTTC. Protein sequence: CASSYSPQVAVYF.

This clonotype showed up many times. The rearrangement joins TRBV5-1 to TRBJ2-7; 11 bases fit TRBD2. CDR3 length: 15 amino acids. V trimming: 3 bases; J trimming: 4 bases; junction bases outside the gene matches: 6. Germline V gives CDR1 SGHRS, CDR2 YFSETQ. The CDR3: CASSSLAGGLYEQYF. In DNA, the CDR3 is TGCGCCAGCAGCTCGCTAGCGGGAGGATTGTACGAGCAGTACTTC.

In this sample, this clonotype turned up many times. The V call is TRBV7-9, the J call TRBJ1-5; weak D call: TRBD1 (6 bases). Trimming removed 5 bases from V and 5 bases from J, with 19 bases in between. CDR1 and CDR2 from the germline V gene are SEHNR and FQNEAQ (reference sequence). This CDR3 has 16 amino acids. CDR3 bases: TGTGCCAGCAGCCCCCGGGGTGGGCAGGGGCATCAGCCCCAGCATTTT. Translated, it gives CASSPRGGQGHQPQHF.

This clonotype was recorded many times. CDR3 DNA: TGTGCCAGCAGTCGACAGGGCTTAAGTTCACCCCTCCACTTT. It codes for CASSRQGLSSPLHF. V is TRBV11-2 and J is TRBJ1-6, with TRBD1 matching 7 bases. This CDR3 region has 14 residues. Trimming took 6 bases from V and 9 from J; bases not matched to a gene: 8. Germline-derived CDR1 and CDR2 are SGHAT and FQNNGV.

The J gene is TRBJ2-7, the V gene TRBV20-1; D is perhaps TRBD2 (5 bases). This CDR3 region has 12 residues. Trimming cost V 4 bases and J 3 bases, with 10 bases left between them. Germline loops: CDR1 DFQATT, CDR2 SNEGSKA (reference sequence). The CDR3 loop is CSATETNYEQYF. In DNA form, the CDR3 reads TGCAGTGCTACCGAGACTAACTACGAGCAGTACTTC.

This clonotype was recorded many times. CDR3 nucleotides: TGTGCCAGCTCACTTCAACTTGAAGCTTTCTTT. The encoded protein is CASSLQLEAFF. The V and J genes are TRBV12-3 or TRBV12-4 and TRBJ1-1; D remains ambiguous. This CDR3 is 11 amino acids long. V was trimmed by 8 bases and J by 7 bases, leaving 11 bases between them.

This clonotype was counted ten times or more. The gene calls are TRBV2 and TRBJ1-6; the match to TRBD1 covers 7 bases. Germline lookup yields CDR1 SNHLY and CDR2 FYNNEI. The CDR3 extends over 14 amino acids. J gave up 7 bases and V 6 bases, and 6 bases lay outside the gene matches. The CDR3 spells CASREDRMNSPLHF. The CDR3 DNA reads as TGTGCCAGCAGAGAGGACAGGATGAATTCACCCCTCCACTTT.

This clonotype was found a few times. A much bigger clone sits one base away, suggesting this may be a read error. The rearrangement links TRBV2 to TRBJ2-1; 8 nucleotides align to TRBD2. Germline CDR1 and CDR2: SNHLY and FYNNEI. The CDR3 runs to 14 residues. In nucleotides, the CDR3 is TGTGCCACCCAACTAGCGGCCTCCTACAATGAGCAGCTCTTC. It yields the protein CATQLAASYNEQLF.

V gene TRBV14 combines with J gene TRBJ2-1; no clear D. Germline V gene sequence: CDR1 SGHDN, CDR2 FVKESK. The V gene lost 1 base and the J gene lost 4 bases, with 14 bases spanning the gap. This CDR3 has 16 amino acids. In DNA, the CDR3 is TGTGCCAGCAGCCAAGTGGGCGGAGACCCGTACAATGAGCAGTTCTTC. Its translation: CASSQVGGDPYNEQFF.

There are many counts of this clonotype. The V and J genes are TRBV9 and TRBJ2-3; TRBD1 agrees at 9 bases. Germline V gene data show CDR1 as SGDLS and CDR2 as YYNGEE. V lost 4 bases to trimming and J lost 2 bases; unmatched junction nucleotides: 8. The CDR3 covers 16 residues. CDR3 sequence reads: CASSSRTGEFTDTQYF. The CDR3 coding sequence is TGTGCCAGCAGCTCCAGGACAGGGGAGTTCACAGATACGCAGTATTTT. Supplemented by reference TRBV9 and TRBJ2-3, the full variable domain reads DSGVTQTPKHLITATGQRVTLRCSPRSGDLSVYWYQQSLDQGLQFLIQYYNGEERAKGNILERFSAQQFPDLHSELNLSSLELGDSALYFCASSSRTGEFTDTQYFGPGTRLTVL.

This clonotype was counted at least ten times. The rearrangement joins TRBV27 to TRBJ1-5; D is possibly TRBD1 (6 bases). From germline, CDR1 is MNHEY and CDR2 SMNVEV (reference sequence). V shed 2 bases and J shed 5 bases, with 10 bases lying between them. This CDR3 comprises 14 residues. Written as DNA, the CDR3 is TGTGCCAGCAGTTTAGGGGGGCCCCATCAGCCCCAGCATTTT. Its protein is CASSLGGPHQPQHF.

This clonotype showed up many times. The chain has TRBV3-1 and TRBJ2-2; weak D call: TRBD2 (5 bases). The germline V and J ends were trimmed by 3 bases and 4 bases, with 15 bases remaining between them. Germline-derived CDR1 and CDR2 are LGHDT and YNNKEL (reference sequence). CDR3 size: 16 residues. The CDR3 DNA is TGTGCCAGCAGCCATAACATGGGAGCGCTCACCGGGGAGCTGTTTTTT. Its protein product is CASSHNMGALTGELFF.

The V gene is TRBV9, the J gene TRBJ2-7; 9 bases map to TRBD1. Losses at the gene ends were 3 bases for V and 3 bases for J; bases not matched to a gene: 10. Germline CDR1 and CDR2: SGDLS and YYNGEE. This CDR3 contains 16 residues. This CDR3 is CASSAGSGTGFYEQYF. In nucleotides, the CDR3 is TGTGCCAGCAGCGCCGGGAGCGGGACAGGGTTCTACGAGCAGTACTTC.

This clonotype was counted ten times or more. The rearrangement uses TRBV7-9 and TRBJ1-1, with D uncertain. The V gene lost 2 bases and the J gene lost 1 base, with 5 bases spanning the gap. In germline, CDR1 is SEHNR, CDR2 FQNEAQ (reference sequence). The CDR3 is 13 residues long. The DNA of the CDR3 is TGTGCCAGCAGCTTACAGGAGAACACTGAAGCTTTCTTT. It yields the protein CASSLQENTEAFF. The full variable domain, completed using reference TRBV7-9 and TRBJ1-1, is DTGVSQNPRHKITKRGQNVTFRCDPISEHNRLYWYRQTLGQGPEFLTYFQNEAQLEKSRLLSDRFSAERPKGSFSTLEIQRTEQGDSAMYLCASSLQENTEAFFGQGTRLTVV.

This sequence joins TRBV24-1 and TRBJ1-2; 7 bases are shared with TRBD1. Germline assignment: CDR1 KGHDR and CDR2 SFDVKD. This CDR3 is built from 15 residues. V shed 3 bases, J shed 4 bases, and the junction held 7 bases outside the gene matches. The CDR3 DNA sequence: TGTGCCACCAGTGATCCGACAGGGCGGGCCTATGGCTACACCTTC. Residues: CATSDPTGRAYGYTF.

V is TRBV18 and J is TRBJ2-7; 9 positions agree with TRBD2. The length of the CDR3 is 15 residues. Germline CDR1 and CDR2: KGHSH and LQKENI. The trim removed 2 bases at V and 3 bases at J, leaving 5 bases unmatched. CDR3 DNA sequence: TGTGCCAGCTCACCAATGACTAGCGGAAACTACGAGCAGTACTTC. The encoded protein is CASSPMTSGNYEQYF.

A few counts support this clonotype. The CDR3 here is CAISERVTPSSYNEQFF. CDR3 coding DNA: TGTGCCATCAGTGAGAGGGTTACGCCGAGCTCCTACAATGAGCAGTTCTTC. The chain employs TRBV10-3 and TRBJ2-1; D not certain. Trimming removed 2 bases at V and 0 bases at J, with 14 bases between. The CDR3 has 17 residues. Germline V gene lookup returns CDR1 ENHRY and CDR2 SYGVKD.

This clonotype was observed a handful of times. The chain uses TRBV5-1 and TRBJ2-6; tentatively, D is TRBD2 (6 bases). The CDR3 contains 19 residues. The V gene lost 1 base and the J gene lost 1 base, with 18 bases spanning the gap. Germline lookup yields CDR1 SGHRS and CDR2 YFSETQ. As DNA, the CDR3 is TGCGCCAGCAGCTTGATTTTTAGGACCGGAGGGTCTGGGGCCAACGTCCTGACTTTC. Translating gives CASSLIFRTGGSGANVLTF.

The chain is built from TRBV7-9 and TRBJ1-6; D is unresolved. Germline values: CDR1 SEHNR, CDR2 FQNEAQ (reference sequence). Trimming removed 2 bases at V and 10 bases at J, with 15 bases between. CDR3 size: 15 residues. The CDR3 here is CASSLLAGPRSPLHF. In DNA, the CDR3 is TGTGCCAGCAGCTTATTAGCAGGCCCTCGATCACCCCTCCACTTT.

This clonotype appeared many times. V gene TRBV28 combines with J gene TRBJ2-1, with D perhaps matching TRBD2 (6 bases). The CDR3 is 14 residues long. V gave up 6 bases and J gave up 2 bases, with 11 bases separating them. CDR1 and CDR2 (germline): MDHEN, SYDVKM. CDR3 amino acids: CASRKRVTYNEQFF. DNA for the CDR3: TGTGCCAGCAGAAAGCGGGTTACCTACAATGAGCAGTTCTTC.

This clonotype was seen many times. This chain links TRBV28 with TRBJ1-1; no clear D. V lost 8 bases and J 3 bases, leaving 10 bases between the germline ends. The CDR3 length is 12 residues. CDR1 and CDR2 (germline): MDHEN, SYDVKM. The CDR3 region is CASGVADTEAFF. In nucleotides, the CDR3 is TGTGCCAGCGGAGTTGCGGACACTGAAGCTTTCTTT.

The genes are TRBV7-9 and TRBJ1-1, with 8 bases identical to TRBD1. The V and J ends lost 6 bases and 3 bases, in that order; junction bases with no gene match: 15. CDR3 length: 17 residues. CDR1 is SEHNR and CDR2 is FQNEAQ in the germline V gene (reference sequence). Here the CDR3 DNA reads TGTGCCAGCAGACCCACCCTCAGGGGGCGAGGCGACACTGAAGCTTTCTTT. This gives the protein CASRPTLRGRGDTEAFF.

This clonotype has ten or more counts. The chain uses TRBV7-2 and TRBJ2-7; 9 positions agree with TRBD2. The germline CDR1 and CDR2 sequences are SGHTA and FQGNSA. The V and J ends lost 3 bases and 8 bases, in that order; junction bases with no gene match: 2. The CDR3 covers 12 residues. CDR3 DNA sequence: TGTGCCAGCAGCTTGCTAGCGGGGCAGCAGTACTTC. This encodes CASSLLAGQQYF.

In its sample, this clonotype was seen many times. The chain couples TRBV7-9 to TRBJ2-2; no firm D call. V lost 1 base, J lost 0 bases, and 6 bases lay in between. The germline CDR1 and CDR2 sequences are SEHNR and FQNEAQ (reference sequence). The length of the CDR3 is 15 residues. Here the CDR3 reads CASSLEPANTGELFF. The CDR3 DNA reads TGTGCCAGCAGCTTAGAGCCAGCGAACACCGGGGAGCTGTTTTTT.

This clonotype showed up many times. The chain is built from TRBV6-6 and TRBJ1-2; 10 bases are shared with TRBD1. The length of the CDR3 is 16 residues. CDR1 MNHNY and CDR2 SVGAGI come from the germline V gene (reference sequence). J gave up 1 base and V 2 bases, and 4 bases lay outside the gene matches. CDR3 sequence reads: CASSYDGQGVNYGYTF. The CDR3, as DNA: TGTGCCAGCAGTTACGATGGACAGGGGGTTAACTATGGCTACACCTTC.

J is TRBJ1-2 and V is TRBV7-2; D possibly corresponds to TRBD1 (5 bases). V was clipped by 5 bases and J by 7 bases, with 11 bases between them. The CDR3 spans 12 residues. Germline CDR1 is SGHTA and CDR2 is FQGNSA. This CDR3 is CASSPGTIGYTF. CDR3 coding DNA: TGTGCCAGCAGCCCGGGGACGATTGGCTACACCTTC.

Ten or more counts support this clonotype. The J gene is TRBJ2-3, the V gene TRBV6-2 or TRBV6-3, with 7 bases that match TRBD2. The CDR3 has 15 amino acids. The germline V gene encodes CDR1 MNHEY and CDR2 SVGEGT. V gave up 7 bases and J gave up 0 bases; unmatched junction bases: 7. In nucleotides, the CDR3 is TGTGCCAGCACCTTAGCGGGTACTAGCACAGATACGCAGTATTTT. Its translation: CASTLAGTSTDTQYF.

The sample holds many counts of this clonotype. CDR3 in amino acids: CSARGNRGLADNEQFF. The CDR3, as DNA: TGCAGTGCTAGAGGCAACAGGGGATTAGCCGACAATGAGCAGTTCTTC. The V call is TRBV20-1, the J call TRBJ2-1, with 7 positions matching TRBD1. The CDR3 extends over 16 amino acids. V lost 1 base, J lost 5 bases, and 11 bases stayed unmatched. Germline CDR1 is DFQATT and CDR2 is SNEGSKA (reference sequence).

V gene TRBV9 combines with J gene TRBJ1-6; D is ambiguous. The CDR3 spans 14 residues. V was cut by 0 bases and J by 7 bases, with 8 bases left in between. Germline V gene lookup returns CDR1 SGDLS and CDR2 YYNGEE. The CDR3 bases are TGTGCCAGCAGCGTAGACGCCACCAATTCACCCCTCCACTTT. This encodes CASSVDATNSPLHF.

This clonotype was detected ten times or more. The chain is built from TRBV20-1 and TRBJ2-5, with D possibly being TRBD2 (6 bases). With 0 bases removed from V and 1 base from J, the gap between germline ends came to 9 bases. The germline gives CDR1 DFQATT, CDR2 SNEGSKA (reference sequence). This CDR3 region has 14 residues. As DNA, the CDR3 is TGCAGTGCTAGAGATCTCGGGGGCCAAGAGACCCAGTACTTC. This encodes CSARDLGGQETQYF.